This T cell receptor (beta chain) was observed in a study of cytomegalovirus exposure and HLA in healthy donors. Whole-study findings and limits: Among immune exposure information, only CMV serostatus was available.

Amplification used 60 Vbeta primers and 13 Jbeta primers. TCRdb's copy holds only in-frame clones and misses some; the assay was immunoSEQ multiplex PCR. The data show roughly 120,000 clones, with approximately 84% seen just once and 1.5% to 2% held by the top ten. As concerns this clone: Its antigen is unidentified.

The germline gives CDR1 MNHEY, CDR2 SVGAGI. Trimming removed 2 bases from V and 1 base from J; junction bases left unmatched: 2. This CDR3 is built from 15 residues. The genes are TRBV6-5 and TRBJ2-3, with 8 positions matching TRBD1. This TCR came from a man aged 40-50 years in good health and CMV-seronegative. Specimen: PBMCs. The CDR3 nucleotides are TGTGCCAGCAGTTACACAGGGGGAGGCACAGATACGCAGTATTTT. Translating it yields CASSYTGGGTDTQYF.